The 2 T cell receptor beta chains presented below share a single source sample, sequenced in a study of Graves' ophthalmopathy and Graves' hyperthyroidism. Amplification of the TCR beta CDR3 regions used RNA transcripts (as template). The first round was an RT-PCR with HTBI primers, and the second round was a multiplex PCR. TCRdb passed the multiplex PCR reads through MiXCR, listing each CDR3 protein once. Of about 240,000 distinct CDR3 sequences in the sample, 45% were seen once. Sequences were obtained from peripheral blood. The receptor source for this set is an adult man with Graves' ophthalmopathy.

This clonotype has ten or more counts. In DNA, the CDR3 is TGTGCCACCAGCAGAGGATGGGTGGATGGCTACACCTTC. Translated: CATSRGWVDGYTF. The chain employs TRBV15 and TRBJ1-2; D not certain. CDR3 length: 13 residues. Trimming stripped 1 base from V and 6 bases from J, with 9 bases between. Germline CDR1 LNHNV, CDR2 YYDKDF (reference sequence).

This clonotype has only a few counts. CDR3 sequence reads: CAISEGTVASYEQYF. CDR3 DNA sequence: TGTGCCATCAGTGAGGGGACAGTAGCTTCCTACGAGCAGTACTTC. The rearrangement joins TRBV10-3 to TRBJ2-7; 7 bases line up with TRBD1. The V gene's germline CDR1 is ENHRY and CDR2 SYGVKD. The ends lost 2 bases at V and 1 base at J; junction bases unmatched: 5. CDR3 size: 15 residues.